These 25 T cell receptor beta chains came from one sample sequenced in a study of blood T cell repertoires in COVID-19 (dated by TCRdb to 2018 to 2020). Receptors were amplified or captured by the immunoSEQ multiplex PCR assay. Entries here come from immuneACCESS through TCRdb and include only in-frame sequences with V and J called. Some clones fail to appear in such tables; in the studies checked, an unresolved V gene covers under half of the shortfall, and the cause of the remainder is unknown. Recorded for this sample are hundreds of thousands of clones; 86% of them occurred a single time. Of the sample, 15% to 19% falls within the top ten clones. Sequencing was carried out using PBMCs or T cells enriched from blood (not recorded which). The source is a man aged 18 to 30 who had recovered from COVID-19.

The CDR3 DNA follows: TGTGCCAGCAGTTCTCAGGGGGCCGGCGAGCAGTACTTC. This codes for CASSSQGAGEQYF. V usage is TRBV7-2 and J usage is TRBJ2-7, with 8 bases that match TRBD1. CDR1 and CDR2 from the germline V gene are SGHTA and FQGNSA. J was trimmed by 6 bases and V by 6 bases; bases with no gene match: 7. The CDR3 contains 13 residues.

This rearrangement joins TRBV18 to TRBJ2-3, with D unclear. Trimming took 2 bases from V and 5 from J, leaving 8 bases between them. The length of the CDR3 is 13 residues. From germline, CDR1 is KGHSH and CDR2 LQKENI. The CDR3 nucleotides read TGTGCCAGCTCACCAGGTCCGGGAGATACGCAGTATTTT. Its protein product is CASSPGPGDTQYF.

V usage is TRBV19 and J usage is TRBJ2-1, with a tentative D call TRBD1 (5 bases). The CDR3 has 16 residues. Trimming left V 3 bases short and J 0 bases short, with 12 bases between. Germline CDR1 reads LNHDA; CDR2 reads SQIVND (reference sequence). CDR3 region: CASSIGHTYSYNEQFF. The CDR3, as DNA: TGTGCCAGTAGTATCGGACATACGTACTCCTACAATGAGCAGTTCTTC.

The rearrangement joins TRBV18 to TRBJ1-1; 9 bases map to TRBD1. V lost 8 bases, J lost 3 bases, and 4 bases stayed unmatched. This CDR3 comprises 13 residues. Germline CDR1 is KGHSH and CDR2 is LQKENI. DNA for the CDR3: TGTGCCAGCCAGCGGGACAGGGACACTGAAGCTTTCTTT. It codes for CASQRDRDTEAFF. Filled out from reference TRBV18 and TRBJ1-1, the complete variable domain reads NAGVMQNPRHLVRRRGQEARLRCSPMKGHSHVYWYRQLPEEGLKFMVYLQKENIIDESGMPKERFSAEFPKEGPSILRIQQVVRGDSAAYFCASQRDRDTEAFFGQGTRLTVV.

The chain joins TRBV6-5 to TRBJ1-1; perhaps TRBD1 as D (6 bases). In germline, CDR1 is MNHEY, CDR2 SVGAGI. V was cut by 7 bases and J by 4 bases, with 16 bases left in between. CDR3 length: 14 amino acids. Here the CDR3 reads CASNLQGIGTEAFF. The CDR3 region has the DNA TGTGCCAGCAATTTACAGGGTATCGGCACTGAAGCTTTCTTT.

The gene calls are TRBV2 and TRBJ1-2, with TRBD1 identical over 8 bases. Germline loops: CDR1 SNHLY, CDR2 FYNNEI. With 6 bases clipped from V and 6 bases from J, the junction kept 9 bases outside the gene matches. The CDR3 is 14 amino acids. The DNA for the CDR3 is TGTGCCAGCAGGGGGACAGGTTTGTCAGATGGCTACACCTTC. Its translation is CASRGTGLSDGYTF.

This chain joins TRBV14 and TRBJ2-7, with a tentative D call TRBD2 (6 bases). V was clipped by 4 bases and J by 3 bases, with 10 bases between them. The CDR3 length is 13 residues. Germline V CDR1 and CDR2: SGHDN, FVKESK. CDR3 nucleotides: TGTGCCAGCAGCCGGTTCGGGAGCTACGAGCAGTACTTC. This translates into CASSRFGSYEQYF.

This clone showed up just a few times. This chain connects TRBV28 to TRBJ2-1; D unclear. V lost 6 bases, J lost 4 bases, and 4 bases lay in between. The V gene's germline CDR1 is MDHEN and CDR2 SYDVKM. The CDR3 contains 11 residues. The CDR3 sequence: CASRIYNEQFF. The CDR3 nucleotides are TGTGCCAGCAGAATATACAATGAGCAGTTCTTC.

The chain joins TRBV6-5 to TRBJ1-5; unclear D gene. The CDR3 is 15 amino acids. With 5 bases removed from V and 4 bases from J, the gap between germline ends came to 15 bases. The germline V gene has CDR1 MNHEY and CDR2 SVGAGI. The CDR3 nucleotides are TGTGCCAGCAGTCCCACCGTGGGAGGTAATCAGCCCCAGCATTTT. Amino acids: CASSPTVGGNQPQHF.

V is TRBV5-5 and J is TRBJ1-6, with 9 bases matching TRBD1. CDR3 length equals 16 residues. Germline CDR1 is SGHKS and CDR2 is YYEKEE (reference sequence). The junction had 9 bases not matched to a gene; V was cut back by 4 bases and J by 7 bases. CDR3 sequence (DNA): TGTGCCAGCAGCCAACGCGGGACAGGGAGAAATTCACCCCTCCACTTT. Translating it yields CASSQRGTGRNSPLHF.

The rearrangement joins TRBV9 to TRBJ2-1, with 7 bases lining up with TRBD2. V gave up 0 bases and J gave up 5 bases; unmatched junction bases: 14. Germline V gene sequence: CDR1 SGDLS, CDR2 YYNGEE. The CDR3 sequence is 18 residues long. CDR3 sequence reads: CASSVAPLTSEGHNEQFF. The CDR3 DNA reads TGTGCCAGCAGCGTAGCACCCCTCACTAGCGAGGGACACAATGAGCAGTTCTTC.

This chain connects TRBV2 to TRBJ2-1, with TRBD2 matching over 9 bases. CDR3 length: 16 amino acids. The J segment lost 4 bases and the V segment lost 4 bases, leaving 8 bases of the junction unmatched. Per the germline V gene, CDR1 is SNHLY and CDR2 is FYNNEI. As DNA, the CDR3 is TGTGCCAGCAGTGGGGCAGCGGGAGGACCGTACAATGAGCAGTTCTTC. Translated: CASSGAAGGPYNEQFF. The entire variable domain, with the rest obtained from reference TRBV2 and TRBJ2-1, is as follows: EPEVTQTPSHQVTQMGQEVILRCVPISNHLYFYWYRQILGQKVEFLVSFYNNEISEKSEIFDDQFSVERPDGSNFTLKIRSTKLEDSAMYFCASSGAAGGPYNEQFFGPGTRLTVL.

The chain is built from TRBV5-1 and TRBJ1-1; D gene ambiguous. The CDR3 sequence is 14 residues long. Germline lookup yields CDR1 SGHRS and CDR2 YFSETQ. V was clipped by 2 bases and J by 0 bases, with 8 bases between them. CDR3 protein: CASSLSTMNTEAFF. CDR3 nucleotide sequence: TGCGCCAGCAGCTTATCCACAATGAACACTGAAGCTTTCTTT.

V gene TRBV14 combines with J gene TRBJ2-1; TRBD2 matches at 8 bases. J gave up 16 bases and V 0 bases, and 8 bases lay outside the gene matches. CDR3 length equals 13 residues. Germline CDR1 is SGHDN and CDR2 is FVKESK. CDR3 coding DNA: TGTGCCAGCAGCCAAGATCTCGGGGGGGTTCAATTCTTC. It codes for CASSQDLGGVQFF.

This sequence joins TRBV24-1 and TRBJ2-1, with a possible D match to TRBD1 (5 bases). The germline V gene has CDR1 KGHDR and CDR2 SFDVKD. V was trimmed by 1 base and J by 12 bases, leaving 15 bases between them. This CDR3 comprises 14 residues. Here the CDR3 DNA reads TGTGCCACCAGTGATTTAGAACAGGCAACGGGGCAGTTCTTC. Its translation is CATSDLEQATGQFF.

The rearrangement joins TRBV27 to TRBJ2-7, with 12 bases that match TRBD2. The V and J ends lost 3 bases and 1 base, in that order; junction bases with no gene match: 7. The germline V gene has CDR1 MNHEY and CDR2 SMNVEV (reference sequence). The CDR3 has 17 amino acids. The CDR3 protein is CASSFSPGLAGSYEQYF. CDR3 nucleotides: TGTGCCAGCAGTTTCAGCCCTGGACTAGCGGGATCCTACGAGCAGTACTTC.

The chain uses TRBV28 and TRBJ1-6, with 10 bases lining up with TRBD1. This CDR3 comprises 13 residues. Germline CDR1 is MDHEN and CDR2 is SYDVKM. After removal of 7 bases from V and 10 bases from J, the junction contained 4 bases not matched to a gene. CDR3 in DNA: TGTGCCAGCACCGGGACAGGGGTCTCACCCCTCCACTTT. Amino acid sequence: CASTGTGVSPLHF.

This chain connects TRBV4-1 to TRBJ2-3; 7 bases agree with TRBD1. This CDR3 is 16 amino acids long. CDR1 and CDR2 (germline): MGHRA, YSYEKL. V shed 4 bases and J 2 bases; nucleotides not matched to a gene: 9. CDR3 sequence reads: CASSPLTGVLTDTQYF. The CDR3, as DNA: TGCGCCAGCAGCCCACTCACAGGGGTCCTCACAGATACGCAGTATTTT.

The chain is built from TRBV27 and TRBJ2-1, with 8 nucleotides matching TRBD1. The V segment lost 5 bases and the J segment 2 bases; nucleotides outside the gene matches: 5. This CDR3 spans 15 amino acids. From germline, CDR1 is MNHEY and CDR2 SMNVEV (reference sequence). CDR3 protein: CASSVRQGTYNEQFF. CDR3 bases: TGTGCCAGCAGTGTGCGACAGGGGACCTACAATGAGCAGTTCTTC.

The rearrangement joins TRBV29-1 to TRBJ2-7, with D possibly TRBD1 on 5 matching bases. Germline loops: CDR1 SQVTM, CDR2 ANQGSEA. The CDR3 contains 13 residues. Trimming took off 5 bases at V and 2 bases at J, with 13 bases between the two ends. Here the CDR3 DNA reads TGCAGCGTTATCAGGGCGAATACCTACGAGCAGTACTTC. It encodes CSVIRANTYEQYF.

Only a few counts were recorded for this clone. The genes are TRBV28 and TRBJ2-7; maybe TRBD1 (5 bases). This CDR3 has 13 residues. Deletions cut 5 bases from V and 2 bases from J, with 10 bases between. The germline gives CDR1 MDHEN, CDR2 SYDVKM. CDR3 in DNA: TGTGCCAGCAGTCCCAGGGTCCCCTACGAGCAGTACTTC. It yields the protein CASSPRVPYEQYF.

V usage is TRBV5-1 and J usage is TRBJ2-5; D is undetermined. Germline CDR1 reads SGHRS; CDR2 reads YFSETQ. CDR3 size: 15 residues. The V end lost 0 bases, the J end lost 2 bases, and 11 bases lay between the germline ends. This CDR3 reads CASSLVVGVQETQYF. The DNA for the CDR3 is TGCGCCAGCAGCTTGGTAGTCGGTGTGCAAGAGACCCAGTACTTC.

The chain couples TRBV5-4 to TRBJ2-2; no reliable D call. CDR1 and CDR2 from the germline V gene are SGHNT and YYREEE (reference sequence). Trimming removed 7 bases at V and 3 bases at J, with 10 bases between. The CDR3 has 13 residues. For the CDR3, the DNA is TGTGCCAGCCATCGGGTGGACACCGGGGAGCTGTTTTTT. This gives the protein CASHRVDTGELFF.

The gene calls are TRBV19 and TRBJ2-2; 9 bases are a match to TRBD1. V dropped 10 bases and J dropped 5; count of bases not matched to a gene: 14. The CDR3 is 16 amino acids. CDR1 and CDR2 from the germline V gene are LNHDA and SQIVND (reference sequence). The CDR3 DNA reads TGTGCCAAATCACCGCCGGGACAGGGCCAAACCGGGGAGCTGTTTTTT. It codes for CAKSPPGQGQTGELFF.

V is TRBV12-3 or TRBV12-4 and J is TRBJ1-2; D may be TRBD1 (6 bases). The CDR3 extends over 13 amino acids. V lost 4 bases, J lost 2 bases, and 8 bases lay in between. The CDR3 nucleotides are TGTGCCAGCAGTTCGACAGGAAACTATGGCTACACCTTC. Encoded protein: CASSSTGNYGYTF.